This note documents a single T cell receptor beta chain sequence. The antigen remains unidentified. A read error may produce the germline difference seen at one junction end. Each CDR3 protein is one row after TCRdb ran MiXCR on the reads. The sample yields about 470,000 distinct CDR3 sequences, about 42% seen once. This specimen comes from a study of T cell repertoires in cytomegalovirus infection. Study background: Public signatures in TCR beta pointed to CMV infection and matching HLA type. Overall study findings and caveats: CMV-specific TCR beta clonotypes restricted by HLA-C were the ones dominating the ex vivo response. Cumulative public TCR beta family frequency identified CMV carriers with the relevant HLA.

The germline V gene has CDR1 MNHEY and CDR2 SVGEGT. The CDR3 runs 12 residues. The sample consisted of cultured PBMCs, taken from culture after CMV antigen stimulation. The TCR sequence derives from a human donor in good health (CMV status not recorded). Some clones in this sample may be carry-over from other donors' samples. The chain is built from TRBV6-2 or TRBV6-3 and TRBJ2-1; the match to TRBD2 covers 7 bases. Here the CDR3 DNA reads TGTGCCAGCAGTTACTCAGGCGGGAGTGGTCTCTTC. It encodes CASSYSGGSGLF.